Detailed here is one TCR beta chain. The CDR3 sequence is 17 residues long. Germline CDR1 reads SNHLY; CDR2 reads FYNNEI. V dropped 5 bases and J dropped 2 bases, with 16 bases sitting between them. The data were taken from a study of blood T cell repertoires in COVID-19. Study as a whole: Donors in the United States, Italy and Spain gave samples during acute or convalescent COVID-19. The analysed material was cDNA or gDNA that came from T cells, B-cell-depleted T cells, or PBMCs.

In the study's own analysis: The authors estimated nucleated cell counts from reference gene primer amplification. Sequencing used immunoSEQ multiplex PCR; TCRdb keeps in-frame clones, though not all of them. V and J calls plus clone size are reproduced from that table; the DNA served to infer D and trimming. The repertoire includes approximately 310,000 clones, 80% to 90% of them detected once, and roughly 8% sits in the top ten. The clonotype comes from a woman aged 45-65 years who had recovered from COVID-19. Sequencing was carried out using peripheral blood. The V gene is TRBV2, the J gene TRBJ2-6; D might be TRBD2 (5 bases). For the CDR3, the DNA is TGTGCCAGCAGTTCCCGACTGACTACCACTGGGGCCAACGTCCTGACTTTC. It translates to CASSSRLTTTGANVLTF.